Below, 15 T cell receptor beta chains from the same sample are listed, as sequenced in a study of blood T cell repertoires in COVID-19. Produced via immunoSEQ multiplex PCR; TCRdb's table is partial and in-frame only. In the table there are about 160,000 clones, 80% to 90% of which are singletons. Specimen: peripheral blood. The source of these receptors is a man aged 18 to 30 with COVID-19, enrolled during active disease.

This rearrangement joins TRBV27 to TRBJ2-1; possibly TRBD2 for D (6 bases). Deletions cut 5 bases from V and 4 bases from J, with 15 bases between. Germline CDR1 is MNHEY and CDR2 is SMNVEV (reference sequence). The CDR3 covers 15 residues. The CDR3 coding sequence is TGTGCCAGCAGTCCCGGGAGCGGAAATTACAATGAGCAGTTCTTC. The encoded protein is CASSPGSGNYNEQFF.

The chain combines TRBV28 with TRBJ2-4, with TRBD2 as a possible D gene (5 bases). Germline lookup yields CDR1 MDHEN and CDR2 SYDVKM. There are 14 residues in the CDR3. V lost 2 bases, J lost 8 bases, and 13 bases lay in between. The CDR3 sequence: CASSLRGSSDIQYF. The CDR3 DNA follows: TGTGCCAGCAGTTTACGTGGGAGTTCGGACATTCAGTACTTC.

This CDR3 is CASTFGGELFF. As DNA, the CDR3 is TGTGCCAGTACCTTCGGCGGGGAGCTGTTTTTT. This chain links TRBV19 with TRBJ2-2; D gene uncertain. With 7 bases removed from V and 7 bases from J, the gap between germline ends came to 7 bases. The CDR3 spans 11 residues. The germline gives CDR1 LNHDA, CDR2 SQIVND (reference sequence).

The DNA of the CDR3 is TGCGCCAGCAGCCATATTGACCGACTGAACACCGGGGAGCTGTTTTTT. It translates to CASSHIDRLNTGELFF. The chain employs TRBV4-3 and TRBJ2-2; unclear D gene. V gave up 3 bases and J gave up 1 base, with 12 bases separating them. CDR1 is LGHNA and CDR2 is YSLEER in the germline V gene. The CDR3 runs 16 residues.

The CDR3 sequence: CASSAPHRNTGELFF. The DNA of the CDR3 is TGTGCCAGCAGCGCCCCCCATAGGAACACCGGGGAGCTGTTTTTT. The J gene is TRBJ2-2, the V gene TRBV9; D remains ambiguous. The germline V gene encodes CDR1 SGDLS and CDR2 YYNGEE. The CDR3 runs to 15 residues. V was trimmed by 3 bases and J by 1 base, leaving 10 bases between them.

The chain has TRBV3-1 (or the pseudogene TRBV3-2) and TRBJ2-1, with D perhaps matching TRBD1 (5 bases). V was trimmed by 2 bases and J by 10 bases, leaving 21 bases between them. The CDR3 runs 16 residues. Looked up from germline, CDR1 is LGHDT and CDR2 is YNNKEL (reference sequence). The CDR3 region has the DNA TGTGCCAGCAGCCAAAACCCCCGGAAAGGGGCTGGGGAGCAGTTCTTC. It specifies CASSQNPRKGAGEQFF.

The genes are TRBV5-4 and TRBJ1-2, with D uncertain. The ends were cut back, 4 bases at V and 4 bases at J, with 8 bases in the middle. CDR3 size: 12 residues. Per the germline V gene, CDR1 is SGHNT and CDR2 is YYREEE (reference sequence). DNA for the CDR3: TGTGCCAGCAGCCCCCCGGGCTATGGCTACACCTTC. Translation gives CASSPPGYGYTF.

The table lists this clone with a few counts. The chain combines TRBV5-1 with TRBJ1-3; tentative D call: TRBD1 (6 bases). The CDR3 covers 15 residues. Trimming left V 4 bases short and J 3 bases short, with 14 bases between. Germline-derived CDR1 and CDR2 are SGHRS and YFSETQ. CDR3 loop: CASSAQTGIGNTIYF. CDR3 coding DNA: TGCGCCAGCAGCGCCCAGACAGGTATTGGAAACACCATATATTTT.

The chain has TRBV27 and TRBJ2-5; 8 positions match TRBD1. Losses at the gene ends were 5 bases for V and 1 base for J; bases not matched to a gene: 12. Germline loops: CDR1 MNHEY, CDR2 SMNVEV (reference sequence). The CDR3 has 17 residues. CDR3 in amino acids: CASSATRTGFLQETQYF. CDR3 DNA: TGTGCCAGCAGTGCAACCAGGACAGGGTTCCTCCAAGAGACCCAGTACTTC.

The chain has TRBV30 and TRBJ2-7; the match to TRBD1 covers 9 bases. CDR1 and CDR2 (germline): GTSNPN, SVGIG (reference sequence). CDR3 length equals 14 residues. V gave up 7 bases and J gave up 4 bases; unmatched junction bases: 11. The CDR3 here is CAFNTGTGFYEQYF. The CDR3 DNA is TGTGCCTTTAATACCGGGACAGGGTTTTACGAGCAGTACTTC.

The V gene is TRBV7-2, the J gene TRBJ2-7, with TRBD1 matching 7 bases. The trim removed 5 bases at V and 2 bases at J, leaving 6 bases unmatched. Germline CDR1 reads SGHTA; CDR2 reads FQGNSA. This CDR3 has 14 residues. The CDR3: CASSLQTGPYEQYF. The CDR3 DNA reads as TGTGCCAGCAGCCTCCAGACAGGGCCCTACGAGCAGTACTTC.

This chain uses TRBV10-3 with TRBJ1-1; no clear D. With 3 bases removed from V and 0 bases from J, the gap between germline ends came to 8 bases. Per the germline V gene, CDR1 is ENHRY and CDR2 is SYGVKD. The CDR3 is 14 residues long. In DNA form, the CDR3 reads TGTGCCATCAGTGATCCCCAGATGAACACTGAAGCTTTCTTT. Its translation: CAISDPQMNTEAFF.

This clone was detected only a few times. The chain joins TRBV24-1 to TRBJ2-7; D unclear. CDR1 is KGHDR and CDR2 is SFDVKD in the germline V gene. The V end was cut by 4 bases, the J end by 2 bases, with 11 bases between. CDR3 length: 14 residues. CDR3: CATSDHQRAYEQYF. The CDR3 nucleotides are TGTGCCACCAGTGACCATCAGCGCGCCTACGAGCAGTACTTC.

The V gene is TRBV12-5, the J gene TRBJ2-2; TRBD2 aligns across 9 bases. Germline CDR1 LGHNT, CDR2 FRNRAP. V lost 2 bases to trimming and J lost 6 bases; unmatched junction nucleotides: 4. The CDR3 length is 15 residues. The CDR3 here is CASGLIAGVPGELFF. CDR3 coding DNA: TGTGCTAGTGGTTTGATAGCGGGAGTACCCGGGGAGCTGTTTTTT.

The chain couples TRBV14 to TRBJ2-3, with D perhaps matching TRBD2 (6 bases). In germline, CDR1 is SGHDN, CDR2 FVKESK. The CDR3 contains 15 residues. V dropped 1 base and J dropped 2 bases, with 10 bases sitting between them. As DNA, the CDR3 is TGTGCCAGCAGCCAAGGGGGACTTTACACAGATACGCAGTATTTT. Translating gives CASSQGGLYTDTQYF.